Presented here are 30 T cell receptor beta chains from one specimen sequenced in a study of type 1 and type 2 diabetes patients. PCR was run on genomic DNA. The TCR beta CDR3 region was amplified using 30 forward and 13 reverse primers. Each CDR3 protein gets one entry after TCRdb re-called the multiplex PCR reads with MiXCR. In the table there are a few hundred thousand distinct CDR3 sequences, 45% to 60% of which are singletons. Sequenced input: peripheral blood mononuclear cells (PBMCs). These receptors all come from a man younger than 30 with type 2 diabetes.

Written as DNA, the CDR3 is TGCAGTGCTGGGCCCTTCGGGTTGTCCCTAGCGGATAGCACAGATACGCAGTATTTT. Amino acids: CSAGPFGLSLADSTDTQYF. J is TRBJ2-3 and V is TRBV20-1; TRBD2 matches 7 bases. CDR3 length: 19 residues. Unmatched junction bases numbered 20, after V lost 5 bases and J lost 0 bases. Germline V lookup: CDR1 DFQATT, CDR2 SNEGSKA (reference sequence).

This clonotype came up once. The V gene is TRBV18, the J gene TRBJ2-3; TRBD1 is a possible D gene (5 bases). Trimming removed 1 base from V and 4 bases from J, with 24 bases in between. Germline lookup yields CDR1 KGHSH and CDR2 LQKENI. The CDR3 contains 19 residues. CDR3 protein: CASSPLGRKGSRNSDTQYF. For the CDR3, the DNA is TGTGCCAGCTCACCACTGGGTCGAAAGGGGTCGAGGAATTCAGATACGCAGTATTTT.

The chain recombines TRBV19 with TRBJ2-2, with 9 bases matching TRBD1. Germline loops: CDR1 LNHDA, CDR2 SQIVND (reference sequence). The CDR3 is 15 amino acids. V gave up 10 bases and J gave up 0 bases; unmatched junction bases: 6. The CDR3 DNA is TGTGCCACCTCCTGGACAGGGGCGAACACCGGGGAGCTGTTTTTT. It is translated as CATSWTGANTGELFF.

The genes are TRBV7-9 and TRBJ2-3; D is possibly TRBD1 or TRBD2 (6 bases each). CDR3 length: 15 residues. Germline V gene data show CDR1 as SEHNR and CDR2 as FQNEAQ (reference sequence). V lost 9 bases and J lost 0, with 16 bases in between. CDR3 residues: CASRLRGESTDTQYF. The CDR3 DNA is TGTGCCAGTAGACTGAGGGGGGAGAGCACAGATACGCAGTATTTT. The full variable domain, with the rest looked up from reference TRBV7-9 and TRBJ2-3, is DTGVSQNPRHKITKRGQNVTFRCDPISEHNRLYWYRQTLGQGPEFLTYFQNEAQLEKSRLLSDRFSAERPKGSFSTLEIQRTEQGDSAMYLCASRLRGESTDTQYFGPGTRLTVL.

The chain recombines TRBV7-3 with TRBJ2-2, with 7 bases that match TRBD1. V dropped 1 base and J dropped 7; count of bases not matched to a gene: 3. Per the germline V gene, CDR1 is SGHTA and CDR2 is FQGTGA. There are 14 residues in the CDR3. In nucleotides, the CDR3 is TGTGCCAGCAGCTTAATGACAGGGATCGGGGAGCTGTTTTTT. Encoded protein: CASSLMTGIGELFF. The entire variable domain, with the rest obtained from reference TRBV7-3 and TRBJ2-2, is as follows: GAGVSQTPSNKVTEKGKYVELRCDPISGHTALYWYRQSLGQGPEFLIYFQGTGAADDSGLPNDRFFAVRPEGSVSTLKIQRTERGDSAVYLCASSLMTGIGELFFGEGSRLTVL.

This clonotype was seen a few times. The chain couples TRBV7-8 to TRBJ2-1; D is perhaps TRBD2 (6 bases). Near its end, the DNA agrees better with TRBJ2-7, so the J call may be wrong. This CDR3 has 13 amino acids. Germline V gene sequence: CDR1 SGHVS, CDR2 FQNEAQ. CDR3 residues: CASSLGLPGEQYF. The CDR3 nucleotides read TGTGCCAGCAGCCTGGGACTCCCCGGGGAGCAGTACTTC.

This clonotype was seen more than once but under ten times. The rearrangement uses TRBV24-1 and TRBJ1-2, with 7 bases aligning to TRBD1. V lost 5 bases and J lost 2; bases outside the gene matches: 1. The CDR3 length is 13 residues. CDR1 is KGHDR and CDR2 is SFDVKD in the germline V gene. The CDR3: CATSAGQNYGYTF. The CDR3 DNA follows: TGTGCCACCAGTGCGGGACAGAACTATGGCTACACCTTC.

The DNA for the CDR3 is TGCAGTGGCGGACAGCTTAATGAAAAACTGTTTTTT. It yields the protein CSGGQLNEKLFF. This sequence joins TRBV20-1 and TRBJ1-4; D may be TRBD1 (6 bases). There are 12 residues in the CDR3. Deletions cut 7 bases from V and 4 bases from J, with 10 bases between. Germline CDR1 DFQATT, CDR2 SNEGSKA (reference sequence).

The rearrangement joins TRBV7-3 to TRBJ2-5; D ambiguous. Trimming pared 8 bases from V and 2 bases from J, leaving 27 bases between. The CDR3 contains 18 residues. CDR1 and CDR2 from the germline V gene are SGHTA and FQGTGA. For the CDR3, the DNA is TGTGCCAGCGAGGATAAGGACCTAAAAAGATACCTACAAGAGACCCAGTACTTC. Protein sequence: CASEDKDLKRYLQETQYF.

J is TRBJ1-5 and V is TRBV6-5, with D unresolved. CDR1 and CDR2 from the germline V gene are MNHEY and SVGAGI. This CDR3 has 13 residues. V lost 4 bases and J lost 5, with 9 bases in between. CDR3 protein: CASSSLGDQPQHF. CDR3 coding DNA: TGTGCCAGCAGTTCCCTCGGGGATCAGCCCCAGCATTTT.

This clonotype was seen only a few times. The chain employs TRBV2 and TRBJ1-1, with D maybe TRBD1 (5 bases). The CDR3 loop spans 11 amino acids. Trimming shortened V by 6 bases and J by 6 bases, and 8 bases separated the two germline ends. The germline V gene has CDR1 SNHLY and CDR2 FYNNEI. CDR3 sequence: CASRQGSEAFF. CDR3 DNA: TGTGCCAGCAGGCAGGGTTCTGAAGCTTTCTTT.

This clonotype has more than one count but fewer than ten. The V and J genes are TRBV14 and TRBJ2-7, with TRBD2 matching over 10 bases. This CDR3 is 14 amino acids long. From germline, CDR1 is SGHDN and CDR2 FVKESK. V lost 2 bases and J lost 3; bases outside the gene matches: 1. The CDR3 is CASSQLAGDYEQYF. CDR3 in DNA: TGTGCCAGCAGCCAACTAGCGGGAGACTACGAGCAGTACTTC.

The V gene is TRBV7-8, the J gene TRBJ2-6; perhaps D is TRBD1 or TRBD2 (5 bases each). CDR1 and CDR2 (germline): SGHVS, FQNEAQ. Trimming pared 5 bases from V and 0 bases from J, leaving 11 bases between. CDR3 length: 16 residues. CDR3 nucleotide sequence: TGTGCCAGCAGCCGGGACGTCCCCTCTGGGGCCAACGTCCTGACTTTC. This translates into CASSRDVPSGANVLTF.

The J gene is TRBJ1-5, the V gene TRBV5-1; D may be TRBD1 (6 bases). The V gene lost 2 bases and the J gene lost 6 bases, with 12 bases spanning the gap. The CDR3 has 14 amino acids. Germline CDR1 SGHRS, CDR2 YFSETQ. As DNA, the CDR3 is TGCGCCAGCAGCTTAGGAGGGGGTGCTCAGCCCCAGCATTTT. It codes for CASSLGGGAQPQHF.

The rearrangement uses TRBV10-2 and TRBJ2-5; TRBD2 matches 11 bases. The length of the CDR3 is 14 residues. V lost 7 bases to trimming and J lost 7 bases; unmatched junction nucleotides: 8. The germline gives CDR1 WSHSY, CDR2 SAAADI. The CDR3 DNA reads TGCGCCAGCACCCCCCTAGCGGGGGGAGCGACCCAGTACTTC. This sequence encodes CASTPLAGGATQYF.

This clonotype was counted a few times. The J gene is TRBJ2-7, the V gene TRBV6-5, with TRBD2 identical over 8 bases. J was trimmed by 2 bases and V by 6 bases; bases with no gene match: 9. Germline V CDR1 and CDR2: MNHEY, SVGAGI. This CDR3 has 15 residues. The CDR3 sequence is CASSTTLAEAYEQYF. CDR3 nucleotide sequence: TGTGCCAGCAGCACAACACTAGCGGAGGCCTACGAGCAGTACTTC.

The chain links TRBV30 to TRBJ1-6; D gene unclear. CDR3 length: 14 residues. Germline loops: CDR1 GTSNPN, CDR2 SVGIG (reference sequence). V lost 0 bases and J 5 bases, leaving 8 bases between the germline ends. CDR3 nucleotides: TGTGCCTGGAGTGTAGCTAGGCATAATTCACCCCTCCACTTT. The encoded protein is CAWSVARHNSPLHF. Full variable domain (outside the CDR3, taken from reference TRBV30 and TRBJ1-6): SQTIHQWPATLVQPVGSPLSLECTVEGTSNPNLYWYRQAAGRGLQLLFYSVGIGQISSEVPQNLSASRPQDRQFILSSKKLLLSDSGFYLCAWSVARHNSPLHFGNGTRLTVT.

The rearrangement uses TRBV6-4 and TRBJ1-1, with unresolved D. The germline V and J ends were trimmed by 3 bases and 0 bases, with 5 bases remaining between them. CDR1 is MRHNA, CDR2 SNTAGT, per germline. CDR3 length: 13 amino acids. The CDR3 DNA reads TGTGCCAGCAGTGAGGGGATGAACACTGAAGCTTTCTTT. Its protein is CASSEGMNTEAFF.

The chain recombines TRBV7-6 with TRBJ2-2, with a tentative D call TRBD2 (7 bases). The CDR3 loop spans 15 amino acids. Germline values: CDR1 SGHVS, CDR2 FNYEAQ. The ends were cut back, 10 bases at V and 4 bases at J, with 19 bases in the middle. The CDR3 nucleotides read TGTGCCATAAACTTGGGGGGGGCGCCCACCGGGGAGCTGTTTTTT. This translates into CAINLGGAPTGELFF.

Only a few counts were recorded for this clonotype. The chain recombines TRBV2 with TRBJ1-4; D may be TRBD1 (6 bases). CDR1 is SNHLY and CDR2 is FYNNEI in the germline V gene. The CDR3 is 14 amino acids. Trimming stripped 7 bases from V and 6 bases from J, with 15 bases between. CDR3 in amino acids: CASTLGGRDEKLFF. CDR3 DNA: TGTGCCAGCACCCTGGGGGGGCGTGATGAAAAACTGTTTTTT.

As for this clonotype: At one end the junction does not follow the germline gene, possibly because of a read error. The DNA of the CDR3 is TGCAGTGCTAGAGAATACCGAGCGACAGGACTTTCCTCTGGGGCCAACATCCTGACTTTC. Translated: CSAREYRATGLSSGANILTF. The chain employs TRBV20-1 and TRBJ2-6, with D perhaps matching TRBD1 (6 bases). Germline V gene lookup returns CDR1 DFQATT and CDR2 SNEGSKA (reference sequence). This CDR3 contains 20 residues.

The rearrangement uses TRBV6-6 and TRBJ2-3, with D unclear. V was trimmed by 7 bases and J by 0 bases, leaving 11 bases between them. CDR3 length equals 14 residues. Germline V CDR1 and CDR2: MNHNY, SVGAGI (reference sequence). The CDR3: CASTPSVSTDTQYF. The CDR3 coding sequence is TGTGCCAGCACCCCCTCCGTTAGCACAGATACGCAGTATTTT.

V is TRBV30 and J is TRBJ1-5; D possibly corresponds to TRBD1 (5 bases). The CDR3 contains 15 residues. V was trimmed by 0 bases and J by 5 bases, leaving 14 bases between them. The germline CDR1 and CDR2 sequences are GTSNPN and SVGIG (reference sequence). This chain's CDR3 is CAWSVRGRVDQPQHF. Written as DNA, the CDR3 is TGTGCCTGGAGTGTACGTGGCAGGGTGGATCAGCCCCAGCATTTT.

Notes on this clonotype: The junction does not match germline at one end; this may be a read error. The chain links TRBV19 to TRBJ2-7, with D maybe TRBD1 (5 bases). This CDR3 has 14 amino acids. Looked up from germline, CDR1 is LNHDA and CDR2 is SQIVND (reference sequence). The CDR3 DNA is TGTGCCAGCAGTATTCAGGGTAGTTCTTACGAGCAGTACTTC. It yields the protein CASSIQGSSYEQYF.

This chain connects TRBV2 to TRBJ1-5; a possible D gene is TRBD1 (5 bases). The ends were cut back, 0 bases at V and 2 bases at J, with 14 bases in the middle. Per the germline V gene, CDR1 is SNHLY and CDR2 is FYNNEI. The CDR3 extends over 17 amino acids. CDR3 amino acids: CASSEASGARGNQPQHF. In nucleotides, the CDR3 is TGTGCCAGCAGTGAAGCCTCCGGGGCGCGGGGCAATCAGCCCCAGCATTTT. Using reference TRBV2 and TRBJ1-5 for the parts outside the CDR3, the full variable domain is EPEVTQTPSHQVTQMGQEVILRCVPISNHLYFYWYRQILGQKVEFLVSFYNNEISEKSEIFDDQFSVERPDGSNFTLKIRSTKLEDSAMYFCASSEASGARGNQPQHFGDGTRLSIL.

The chain carries TRBV20-1 and TRBJ1-5; D is unclear. V was pared by 3 bases and J by 0 bases, with 9 bases between. The CDR3 sequence is 14 residues long. Germline loops: CDR1 DFQATT, CDR2 SNEGSKA (reference sequence). This CDR3 is CSASYQYSNQPQHF. The CDR3 nucleotides are TGCAGTGCTAGTTACCAGTATAGCAATCAGCCCCAGCATTTT.

The chain carries TRBV5-5 and TRBJ1-5; D call uncertain. The CDR3 extends over 17 amino acids. The germline gives CDR1 SGHKS, CDR2 YYEKEE (reference sequence). Trimming removed 3 bases at V and 2 bases at J, with 18 bases between. The CDR3 DNA sequence: TGTGCCAGCAGCTCTGACCCCACCCTCGGAGGCAATCAGCCCCAGCATTTT. It yields the protein CASSSDPTLGGNQPQHF.

The J gene is TRBJ1-2, the V gene TRBV28, with a possible D match to TRBD1 (6 bases). Germline V gives CDR1 MDHEN, CDR2 SYDVKM. Between the trimmed V and J ends, which lost 3 bases and 4 bases, there was a span of 18 bases. The CDR3 covers 16 residues. The CDR3 nucleotides are TGTGCCAGCAGTTTGGGAGACAGGAGATGGGGCTATGGCTACACCTTC. Protein sequence: CASSLGDRRWGYGYTF.

In this sample, this clonotype turned up many times. The chain combines TRBV2 with TRBJ2-5, with 12 bases that match TRBD2. CDR1 and CDR2 (germline): SNHLY, FYNNEI. The CDR3 is made up of 15 amino acids. After removal of 10 bases from V and 2 bases from J, the junction contained 8 bases not matched to a gene. CDR3 loop: CATPSTSGGQETQYF. The CDR3 coding sequence is TGTGCCACCCCTTCGACTAGCGGGGGACAAGAGACCCAGTACTTC.

This clonotype was seen at least ten times. The chain links TRBV7-2 to TRBJ1-6; the D is unclear. CDR1 and CDR2 (germline): SGHTA, FQGNSA. CDR3 length: 14 residues. V was cut by 4 bases and J by 10 bases, with 14 bases left in between. The CDR3 DNA follows: TGTGCCAGCAGCTCATTGAAAGGGAGCTCACCCCTCCACTTT. Protein: CASSSLKGSSPLHF. The entire variable domain, with the rest obtained from reference TRBV7-2 and TRBJ1-6, is as follows: GAGVSQSPSNKVTEKGKDVELRCDPISGHTALYWYRQSLGQGLEFLIYFQGNSAPDKSGLPSDRFSAERTGGSVSTLTIQRTQQEDSAVYLCASSSLKGSSPLHFGNGTRLTVT.